Each of the 8 T cell receptor beta chains below was sequenced from the same sample in a study of T cell responses to AZD1222 COVID-19 vaccine. The data were produced by immunoSEQ multiplex PCR, yet TCRdb's version contains in-frame clones alone and is incomplete. Found here are 150,000 to 200,000 clones, 90% to 95% of them singletons; the top ten hold roughly 0.98%. The input for sequencing was peripheral blood, taken 28 days after the second AZD1222 dose. The receptors here all came from an adult who received the AZD1222 COVID-19 vaccine.

The genes are TRBV2 and TRBJ1-5, with 8 bases that match TRBD1. The CDR3 spans 15 residues. Germline-derived CDR1 and CDR2 are SNHLY and FYNNEI. V shed 5 bases, J shed 6 bases, and the junction held 9 bases outside the gene matches. CDR3 DNA: TGTGCCAGCAGTTACACAGGGGGATTGGGTCAGCCCCAGCATTTT. Protein: CASSYTGGLGQPQHF.

The J gene is TRBJ1-6, the V gene TRBV5-4, with 8 positions matching TRBD1. V shed 2 bases, J shed 7 bases, and the junction held 5 bases outside the gene matches. The CDR3 extends over 15 amino acids. The germline V gene has CDR1 SGHNT and CDR2 YYREEE (reference sequence). CDR3 sequence reads: CASSFSRQGNSPLHF. As DNA, the CDR3 is TGTGCCAGCAGCTTCTCTCGACAGGGGAATTCACCCCTCCACTTT. The full variable domain, its missing parts supplied by reference TRBV5-4 and TRBJ1-6, is ETGVTQSPTHLIKTRGQQVTLRCSSQSGHNTVSWYQQALGQGPQFIFQYYREEENGRGNFPPRFSGLQFPNYSSELNVNALELDDSALYLCASSFSRQGNSPLHFGNGTRLTVT.

The rearrangement joins TRBV9 to TRBJ2-1; 14 nucleotides agree with TRBD2. The germline V gene has CDR1 SGDLS and CDR2 YYNGEE. J lost 0 bases, V lost 3 bases, and 8 bases had no gene match. The CDR3 extends over 19 amino acids. CDR3 bases: TGTGCCAGCAGCGGCAGGGGGACTAGCGGGGGCCGCTCCTACAATGAGCAGTTCTTC. Its protein product is CASSGRGTSGGRSYNEQFF.

The rearrangement uses TRBV24-1 and TRBJ2-2, with 7 bases identical to TRBD1. The V gene end was trimmed by 2 bases and the J gene end by 2 bases; junction bases not matched to a gene: 7. The CDR3 sequence is 17 residues long. Per germline, CDR1 KGHDR and CDR2 SFDVKD. The CDR3 DNA reads as TGTGCCACCAGTGATTCCTCCGGGACAGATAACACCGGGGAGCTGTTTTTT. Protein product: CATSDSSGTDNTGELFF.

The chain recombines TRBV11-3 with TRBJ2-1, with unresolved D. CDR1 and CDR2 from the germline V gene are SGHNT and YENEEA. V was clipped by 5 bases and J by 12 bases, with 17 bases between them. The CDR3 covers 13 residues. CDR3 in amino acids: CASSPGLGRRQFF. Written as DNA, the CDR3 is TGTGCCAGCAGCCCCGGATTGGGTCGTAGGCAGTTCTTC.

This chain links TRBV18 with TRBJ1-1, with D uncertain. The CDR3 contains 14 residues. Trimming shortened V by 5 bases and J by 1 base, and 11 bases separated the two germline ends. CDR1 and CDR2 (germline): KGHSH, LQKENI. The CDR3 loop reads CASSGAVPNTEAFF. DNA for the CDR3: TGTGCCAGCTCAGGTGCGGTGCCGAACACTGAAGCTTTCTTT.

This sequence joins TRBV15 and TRBJ1-5; the match to TRBD1 covers 9 bases. This CDR3 region has 16 residues. V shed 6 bases and J 2 bases; nucleotides not matched to a gene: 8. Germline V gene sequence: CDR1 LNHNV, CDR2 YYDKDF (reference sequence). As DNA, the CDR3 is TGTGCCACCAGTCCTAAGAGGACAGGGGGCAATCAGCCCCAGCATTTT. This encodes CATSPKRTGGNQPQHF.

The CDR3 region is CSVLGGGNTEAFF. The CDR3 bases are TGCAGCGTTTTAGGAGGGGGGAACACTGAAGCTTTCTTT. The V call is TRBV29-1, the J call TRBJ1-1, with a weak D call TRBD1 (6 bases). The CDR3 length is 13 residues. CDR1 and CDR2 from the germline V gene are SQVTM and ANQGSEA. Trimming removed 5 bases at V and 1 base at J, with 11 bases between.